The clone carrying this T cell receptor (beta chain) was counted between two and nine times. This record comes from a study of T cells in Graves' hyperthyroidism and ophthalmopathy. Study in general: Blood was drawn when the patient was first diagnosed and still untreated.

Researchers took RNA transcripts and amplified the TCR beta CDR3 regions from them. HTBI primers drove first-round RT-PCR of the TCR CDR3. A single record per CDR3 protein comes from TCRdb applying MiXCR to the multiplex PCR reads. The data show fewer than 800,000 distinct CDR3 sequences, 16% seen once. Trimming pared 3 bases from V and 4 bases from J, leaving 10 bases between. Per the germline V gene, CDR1 is MDHEN and CDR2 is SYDVKM. The CDR3 sequence is 14 residues long. Researchers defined stable Graves' hyperthyroidism as no ophthalmopathy progression within 18 months. Clinical symptoms, serum thyroxine, TRAb, thyroid ultrasound and orbital computed tomography informed diagnoses. Isolation of PBMCs was performed on around 10 ml fresh peripheral blood.

This chain connects TRBV28 to TRBJ1-5; no reliable D call. This TCR derives from a man aged 18 to 30 with Graves' hyperthyroidism. The sequenced material came from blood. CDR3 amino acids: CASSFRGTNQPQHF. CDR3 nucleotides: TGTGCCAGCAGTTTTCGGGGAACGAATCAGCCCCAGCATTTT.